The 22 T cell receptor beta chains given below trace back to one sample, sequenced in a study of shared clonotypes between healthy human individuals (dated by TCRdb to about 2020). Receptor amplification or capture employed the immunoSEQ multiplex PCR assay. TCRdb holds this immuneACCESS table with in-frame rearrangements only. Some clones are missing; in checked studies, unresolved V genes explain under half, and the rest has no known cause. Within this sample are about 680,000 clones, with about two thirds of them counted one time only. The ten top clones hold approximately 1.8% of the sample. What was sequenced was memory CD4+ T cells sorted from blood. The cell subset or site label on this specimen signifies: CD45RA-negative fraction. These TCRs come from a woman under 40 in good health.

This clone turned up a few times. The chain links TRBV19 to TRBJ1-2, with D unclear. V was trimmed by 6 bases and J by 2 bases, leaving 10 bases between them. CDR3 length: 13 residues. Germline loops: CDR1 LNHDA, CDR2 SQIVND (reference sequence). The CDR3 spells CASSPDGNYGYTF. The CDR3 nucleotides are TGTGCCAGTAGCCCAGACGGAAACTATGGCTACACCTTC.

As to this clone: This sequence is one base from a far larger clone and is likely a read error. The CDR3 bases are TGTGCCAGCAGCCTTAACAGTGAAGCTTTCTTT. Residues: CASSLNSEAFF. The J gene is TRBJ1-1, the V gene TRBV7-9; D not certain. The CDR3 extends over 11 amino acids. Germline values: CDR1 SEHNR, CDR2 FQNEAQ (reference sequence).

This rearrangement joins TRBV30 to TRBJ2-2; D not resolved. The V and J ends lost 3 bases and 1 base respectively, with 9 bases between them. Germline values: CDR1 GTSNPN, CDR2 SVGIG (reference sequence). This CDR3 comprises 14 residues. The DNA for the CDR3 is TGTGCCTGGAGCGCGGCAGGGAACACCGGGGAGCTGTTTTTT. Translation gives CAWSAAGNTGELFF.

A note on this clone: The junction departs from germline at one end; a sequencing error may be responsible. The chain uses TRBV4-1 and TRBJ2-7, with 10 nucleotides matching TRBD2. Looked up from germline, CDR1 is MGHRA and CDR2 is YSYEKL. This CDR3 comprises 15 residues. The CDR3 nucleotides are TGTGCCAGCAGCCAAGATCACGGGACTAGCGATGAGCAGTACTTC. Encoded protein: CASSQDHGTSDEQYF.

The rearrangement links TRBV11-2 to TRBJ2-7; D call uncertain. The V gene's germline CDR1 is SGHAT and CDR2 FQNNGV. The CDR3 spans 15 residues. The V and J ends lost 5 bases and 1 base respectively, with 15 bases between them. CDR3 nucleotide sequence: TGTGCCAGCAGCCAGCGCTGGGCGCCGTCCTACGAGCAGTACTTC. Its translation is CASSQRWAPSYEQYF.

This clone was found a few times. The junction departs from germline at one end; a sequencing error may be responsible. The chain combines TRBV7-2 with TRBJ2-1, with D tentatively TRBD2 (6 bases). CDR3 length: 14 amino acids. Germline loops: CDR1 SGHTA, CDR2 FQGNSA. This CDR3 is CASSSIRGYSEQFF. The CDR3, as DNA: TGTGCCAGCAGTTCAATTCGGGGGTACAGTGAGCAGTTCTTC. Combining the CDR3 with reference TRBV7-2 and TRBJ2-1 gives the whole variable domain GAGVSQSPSNKVTEKGKDVELRCDPISGHTALYWYRQSLGQGLEFLIYFQGNSAPDKSGLPSDRFSAERTGGSVSTLTIQRTQQEDSAVYLCASSSIRGYSEQFFGPGTRLTVL.

This clone was observed a few times. This chain connects TRBV4-1 to TRBJ2-7; D ambiguous. The CDR3 extends over 15 amino acids. The germline V gene has CDR1 MGHRA and CDR2 YSYEKL. With 0 bases removed from V and 3 bases from J, the gap between germline ends came to 12 bases. CDR3 protein: CASSQDLGIHYEQYF. CDR3 nucleotide sequence: TGCGCCAGCAGCCAAGATCTAGGCATACACTACGAGCAGTACTTC.

V gene TRBV28 combines with J gene TRBJ2-7; unclear D gene. V dropped 3 bases and J dropped 3 bases, with 6 bases sitting between them. Germline-derived CDR1 and CDR2 are MDHEN and SYDVKM. The CDR3 covers 12 residues. DNA of the CDR3: TGTGCCAGCAGTTTTCAGGTCTACGAGCAGTACTTC. It encodes CASSFQVYEQYF.

This sequence joins TRBV11-2 and TRBJ2-3; D remains unclear. Germline values: CDR1 SGHAT, CDR2 FQNNGV. This CDR3 is 12 amino acids long. Between the trimmed V and J ends, which lost 7 bases and 7 bases, there was a span of 12 bases. CDR3 sequence reads: CASITSRNTQYF. As DNA, the CDR3 is TGTGCCAGCATCACCTCACGAAATACGCAGTATTTT.

The rearrangement uses TRBV7-6 and TRBJ2-7; 9 bases are shared with TRBD1. V lost 5 bases and J lost 12; bases outside the gene matches: 14. The V gene's germline CDR1 is SGHVS and CDR2 FNYEAQ. This CDR3 comprises 14 residues. The CDR3 bases are TGTGCCAGCAGCCTCACAGGGGGCGTGGGAATCTTGTACTTC. It is translated as CASSLTGGVGILYF.

This chain joins TRBV6-5 and TRBJ1-1; D is unclear. CDR1 and CDR2 (germline): MNHEY, SVGAGI. The CDR3 has 14 residues. The V gene lost 7 bases and the J gene lost 1 base, with 13 bases spanning the gap. CDR3: CASTPLNPNTEAFF. DNA for the CDR3: TGTGCCAGCACCCCCCTAAACCCGAACACTGAAGCTTTCTTT.

V is TRBV11-2 and J is TRBJ2-3; D ambiguous. V lost 1 base, J lost 6 bases, and 5 bases lay in between. CDR1 and CDR2 (germline): SGHAT, FQNNGV. This CDR3 has 12 amino acids. Written as DNA, the CDR3 is TGTGCCAGCAGCTTAGGTTACGATACGCAGTATTTT. This sequence encodes CASSLGYDTQYF.

V usage is TRBV5-1 and J usage is TRBJ2-6; the D gene could be TRBD1 or TRBD2 (5 bases each). The CDR3 has 18 amino acids. Per germline, CDR1 SGHRS and CDR2 YFSETQ. The V gene lost 4 bases and the J gene lost 0 bases, with 17 bases spanning the gap. CDR3 loop: CASSPGPTTYSGANVLTF. In nucleotides, the CDR3 is TGCGCCAGCAGCCCGGGACCCACCACCTACTCTGGGGCCAACGTCCTGACTTTC.

The J gene is TRBJ2-2, the V gene TRBV6-1, with TRBD2 identical over 12 bases. CDR3 length: 17 amino acids. Trimming removed 3 bases from V and 6 bases from J; junction bases left unmatched: 8. Germline assignment: CDR1 MNHNS and CDR2 SASEGT. The CDR3 loop reads CASSDGLAGSFAGELFF. The CDR3, as DNA: TGTGCCAGCAGTGACGGACTAGCGGGATCTTTCGCCGGGGAGCTGTTTTTT.

J is TRBJ2-7 and V is TRBV29-1, with 8 bases aligning to TRBD1. CDR3 length equals 15 residues. Germline CDR1 is SQVTM and CDR2 is ANQGSEA. V lost 4 bases and J lost 4; bases outside the gene matches: 12. CDR3 protein: CSVVGPGTGYYEQYF. For the CDR3, the DNA is TGCAGCGTTGTGGGCCCCGGGACAGGATATTACGAGCAGTACTTC.

V gene TRBV29-1 combines with J gene TRBJ2-1, with D possibly being TRBD2 (6 bases). CDR3 length equals 12 residues. In germline, CDR1 is SQVTM, CDR2 ANQGSEA. V dropped 2 bases and J dropped 13 bases, with 15 bases sitting between them. CDR3 nucleotides: TGCAGCGTTGAAAGCACGGGAGTGAGTCAGTTCTTC. Its protein product is CSVESTGVSQFF.

This clone has a single count. The rearrangement uses TRBV16 and TRBJ2-2; D is ambiguous. The CDR3 spans 16 residues. Germline CDR1 KGHSY, CDR2 FQNENV. Trimming took 1 base from V and 0 from J, leaving 9 bases between them. The CDR3 loop reads CASSQFPSSNTGELFF. The CDR3 DNA reads TGTGCCAGCAGCCAATTCCCGTCATCGAACACCGGGGAGCTGTTTTTT.

This chain connects TRBV18 to TRBJ1-1, with 10 bases lining up with TRBD1. The CDR3 spans 14 residues. CDR1 KGHSH and CDR2 LQKENI come from the germline V gene. V was clipped by 5 bases and J by 6 bases; unmatched bases: 6. CDR3 DNA sequence: TGTGCCAGCTCATCCGGGACAGGGGATCCTGAAGCTTTCTTT. This sequence encodes CASSSGTGDPEAFF.

The chain has TRBV18 and TRBJ1-5; no clear D gene. V was shortened by 6 bases and J by 0 bases, with 6 bases between the two germline ends. Per the germline V gene, CDR1 is KGHSH and CDR2 is LQKENI. The CDR3 totals 13 residues. The CDR3 loop reads CASSEYSNQPQHF. CDR3 bases: TGTGCCAGCTCCGAATATAGCAATCAGCCCCAGCATTTT.

The chain employs TRBV5-1 and TRBJ2-3; tentative D call: TRBD2 (6 bases). Germline CDR1 is SGHRS and CDR2 is YFSETQ. V was cut by 0 bases and J by 1 base, with 24 bases left in between. The CDR3 sequence is 20 residues long. The CDR3 DNA sequence: TGCGCCAGCAGCTTGGCCATGGGCGCAGGGAGGTGGGACGGCACAGATACGCAGTATTTT. It specifies CASSLAMGAGRWDGTDTQYF.

The chain couples TRBV10-1 to TRBJ2-3; D is possibly TRBD1 (7 bases). Germline CDR1 is WNHNN and CDR2 is SYGVQD (reference sequence). CDR3 length: 16 residues. Trimming removed 0 bases from V and 3 bases from J, with 13 bases in between. The CDR3 here is CASSESPGGWTDTQYF. In DNA, the CDR3 is TGCGCCAGCAGTGAGTCTCCAGGGGGGTGGACAGATACGCAGTATTTT.

The chain employs TRBV27 and TRBJ2-7, with 9 bases fitting TRBD1. The germline V gene has CDR1 MNHEY and CDR2 SMNVEV (reference sequence). Trimming at V came to 2 bases and at J to 6 bases, leaving 5 bases not matched to a gene. The CDR3 length is 14 residues. CDR3 bases: TGTGCCAGCAGTTTAATGGACAGGGGTGCCGAGCAGTACTTC. Translating gives CASSLMDRGAEQYF.